Shown below are 17 T cell receptor beta chains from a single sample sequenced in a study of TIL therapy for anti-PD-1-resistant metastatic lung cancer. This was the immunoSEQ v3 assay. Here immunoSEQ multiplex PCR was the method, and the copy in TCRdb shows in-frame clones only, minus some. The table includes tens of thousands of clones, around 80% detected once. Specified time point: pre-treatment sample, taken before nivolumab and TIL therapy. The input for sequencing was blood, taken at baseline. The receptor set was obtained from a woman between 25 and 85 years old with non-small cell lung cancer.

The CDR3 nucleotides are TGTGCCAGCTCACCACCAAGCCAGACCTACGAGCAGTACTTC. It specifies CASSPPSQTYEQYF. The chain employs TRBV18 and TRBJ2-7; D gene unclear. The CDR3 runs to 14 residues. Trimming cost V 0 bases and J 2 bases, with 8 bases left between them. CDR1 and CDR2 from the germline V gene are KGHSH and LQKENI.

This clone was counted only a few times. J is TRBJ2-5 and V is TRBV10-3; D perhaps matches TRBD2 (5 bases). This CDR3 spans 14 amino acids. V lost 9 bases to trimming and J lost 1 base, with 15 bases between them. The V gene's germline CDR1 is ENHRY and CDR2 SYGVKD. The CDR3 DNA sequence: TGTGCCATAGCCGAAACCGGGGTCCAAGAGACCCAGTACTTC. The encoded protein is CAIAETGVQETQYF.

The V gene is TRBV25-1, the J gene TRBJ2-7; 7 nucleotides line up with TRBD2. This CDR3 is built from 13 residues. Germline values: CDR1 MGHDK, CDR2 SYGVNS. Losses at the gene ends were 5 bases for V and 7 bases for J; bases not matched to a gene: 8. The chain's CDR3 is CASSSGGIGEQYF. DNA of the CDR3: TGTGCCAGCAGTTCCGGGGGGATAGGTGAGCAGTACTTC.

The rearrangement joins TRBV7-9 to TRBJ1-2; 8 nucleotides match TRBD1. Per the germline V gene, CDR1 is SEHNR and CDR2 is FQNEAQ (reference sequence). Losses at the gene ends were 3 bases for V and 3 bases for J; bases not matched to a gene: 6. This CDR3 is 15 amino acids long. CDR3 sequence reads: CASSLLSGGDYGYTF. The CDR3 DNA reads TGTGCCAGCAGCTTGCTTTCAGGGGGCGACTATGGCTACACCTTC.

This clone was counted once. The gene calls are TRBV10-1 and TRBJ2-2, with 7 positions matching TRBD1. Germline loops: CDR1 WNHNN, CDR2 SYGVQD (reference sequence). The CDR3 has 16 residues. V trimming: 0 bases; J trimming: 4 bases; junction bases outside the gene matches: 5. CDR3 nucleotide sequence: TGCGCCAGCAGTGAGTCCCGGACAGGCACCACCGGGGAGCTGTTTTTT. This sequence encodes CASSESRTGTTGELFF.

The DNA for the CDR3 is TGTGCCAGCACCTGGCGGACAGGGGGCACAGATACGCAGTATTTT. Translating it yields CASTWRTGGTDTQYF. This chain joins TRBV6-6 and TRBJ2-3; 9 nucleotides line up with TRBD1. CDR1 is MNHNY and CDR2 is SVGAGI in the germline V gene (reference sequence). The ends lost 7 bases at V and 1 base at J; junction bases unmatched: 6. This CDR3 is built from 15 residues.

This clone was seen only once. V gene TRBV29-1 combines with J gene TRBJ1-2; D unclear. The CDR3 is 12 amino acids. Germline values: CDR1 SQVTM, CDR2 ANQGSEA. Trimming pared 6 bases from V and 7 bases from J, leaving 15 bases between. For the CDR3, the DNA is TGCAGCGTCACCGACTGGGGTGGTGGCTACACCTTC. Protein sequence: CSVTDWGGGYTF.

The rearrangement uses TRBV15 and TRBJ2-7, with D perhaps matching TRBD1 (5 bases). Germline V gene lookup returns CDR1 LNHNV and CDR2 YYDKDF (reference sequence). The V and J ends lost 0 bases and 4 bases respectively, with 13 bases between them. This CDR3 is 15 amino acids long. In DNA, the CDR3 is TGTGCCACCAGCAGAGATACAGGTCTGGCATACGAGCAGTACTTC. Translating gives CATSRDTGLAYEQYF.

The chain has TRBV29-1 and TRBJ2-7; D gene ambiguous. This CDR3 contains 11 residues. Trimming took 4 bases from V and 1 from J, leaving 5 bases between them. CDR1 and CDR2 (germline): SQVTM, ANQGSEA. CDR3: CSVVASYEQYF. The CDR3 nucleotides are TGCAGCGTTGTAGCTTCCTACGAGCAGTACTTC.

This chain uses TRBV5-6 with TRBJ1-6, with 7 bases that match TRBD1. In germline, CDR1 is SGHDT, CDR2 YYEEEE. This CDR3 comprises 16 residues. The V segment lost 4 bases and the J segment 6 bases; nucleotides outside the gene matches: 10. The CDR3 spells CASSHATGKINSPLHF. The CDR3 bases are TGTGCCAGCAGCCACGCGACAGGGAAGATTAATTCACCCCTCCACTTT.

The chain combines TRBV19 with TRBJ2-1; D may match TRBD1 or TRBD2 (5 bases each). V lost 6 bases to trimming and J lost 4 bases, with 13 bases between them. Germline CDR1 is LNHDA and CDR2 is SQIVND (reference sequence). The CDR3 has 14 residues. The CDR3 protein is CASSPGREYNEQFF. CDR3 nucleotides: TGTGCCAGTAGCCCGGGACGGGAATACAATGAGCAGTTCTTC.

The CDR3: CASSQDIPTSLRLETQYF. CDR3 in DNA: TGCGCCAGCAGCCAAGATATTCCGACTAGCCTCCGGCTGGAGACCCAGTACTTC. This chain joins TRBV4-1 and TRBJ2-5; 7 bases line up with TRBD2. In germline, CDR1 is MGHRA, CDR2 YSYEKL. The trim removed 0 bases at V and 5 bases at J, leaving 15 bases unmatched. This CDR3 comprises 18 residues.

CDR3 DNA sequence: TGTGCCAGCTCCGGTAGCGGGACCTCTTACGAGCAGTACTTC. Its protein product is CASSGSGTSYEQYF. The chain uses TRBV18 and TRBJ2-7, with 8 bases aligning to TRBD2. V shed 6 bases and J 4 bases; nucleotides not matched to a gene: 8. The V gene's germline CDR1 is KGHSH and CDR2 LQKENI. The CDR3 runs to 14 residues.

The V gene is TRBV2, the J gene TRBJ2-3; TRBD2 aligns across 12 bases. Germline-derived CDR1 and CDR2 are SNHLY and FYNNEI. This CDR3 contains 16 residues. V trimming: 10 bases; J trimming: 6 bases; junction bases outside the gene matches: 14. The CDR3 DNA reads as TGTGCCATAATGAGCTCCCCTAGCGGGGGGGCCGATACGCAGTATTTT. It translates to CAIMSSPSGGADTQYF.

The chain couples TRBV4-1 to TRBJ1-3; D uncertain. The V end was cut by 3 bases, the J end by 4 bases, with 10 bases between. Germline V gene sequence: CDR1 MGHRA, CDR2 YSYEKL. The CDR3 loop spans 14 amino acids. CDR3 loop: CASSQGGLGNTIYF. CDR3 DNA sequence: TGCGCCAGCAGCCAGGGAGGGTTGGGAAACACCATATATTTT.

This clone was observed once. The chain has TRBV5-1 and TRBJ2-5, with D possibly being TRBD1 or TRBD2 (7 bases each). The CDR3 is 16 residues long. Trimming removed 1 base from V and 5 bases from J, with 18 bases in between. The V gene's germline CDR1 is SGHRS and CDR2 YFSETQ. This CDR3 is CASSLIDRQGGETQYF. CDR3 coding DNA: TGCGCCAGCAGCTTGATCGACAGACAGGGAGGGGAGACCCAGTACTTC.

The chain employs TRBV5-4 and TRBJ1-2; 10 bases are a match to TRBD1. Trimming took 4 bases from V and 1 from J; bases not matched to a gene: 7. The CDR3 length is 16 residues. Per the germline V gene, CDR1 is SGHNT and CDR2 is YYREEE (reference sequence). The CDR3 coding sequence is TGTGCCAGCAGCGCCAAGACAGGGGGCGGTAACTATGGCTACACCTTC. Translation gives CASSAKTGGGNYGYTF. Full variable domain (outside the CDR3, taken from reference TRBV5-4 and TRBJ1-2): ETGVTQSPTHLIKTRGQQVTLRCSSQSGHNTVSWYQQALGQGPQFIFQYYREEENGRGNFPPRFSGLQFPNYSSELNVNALELDDSALYLCASSAKTGGGNYGYTFGSGTRLTVV.